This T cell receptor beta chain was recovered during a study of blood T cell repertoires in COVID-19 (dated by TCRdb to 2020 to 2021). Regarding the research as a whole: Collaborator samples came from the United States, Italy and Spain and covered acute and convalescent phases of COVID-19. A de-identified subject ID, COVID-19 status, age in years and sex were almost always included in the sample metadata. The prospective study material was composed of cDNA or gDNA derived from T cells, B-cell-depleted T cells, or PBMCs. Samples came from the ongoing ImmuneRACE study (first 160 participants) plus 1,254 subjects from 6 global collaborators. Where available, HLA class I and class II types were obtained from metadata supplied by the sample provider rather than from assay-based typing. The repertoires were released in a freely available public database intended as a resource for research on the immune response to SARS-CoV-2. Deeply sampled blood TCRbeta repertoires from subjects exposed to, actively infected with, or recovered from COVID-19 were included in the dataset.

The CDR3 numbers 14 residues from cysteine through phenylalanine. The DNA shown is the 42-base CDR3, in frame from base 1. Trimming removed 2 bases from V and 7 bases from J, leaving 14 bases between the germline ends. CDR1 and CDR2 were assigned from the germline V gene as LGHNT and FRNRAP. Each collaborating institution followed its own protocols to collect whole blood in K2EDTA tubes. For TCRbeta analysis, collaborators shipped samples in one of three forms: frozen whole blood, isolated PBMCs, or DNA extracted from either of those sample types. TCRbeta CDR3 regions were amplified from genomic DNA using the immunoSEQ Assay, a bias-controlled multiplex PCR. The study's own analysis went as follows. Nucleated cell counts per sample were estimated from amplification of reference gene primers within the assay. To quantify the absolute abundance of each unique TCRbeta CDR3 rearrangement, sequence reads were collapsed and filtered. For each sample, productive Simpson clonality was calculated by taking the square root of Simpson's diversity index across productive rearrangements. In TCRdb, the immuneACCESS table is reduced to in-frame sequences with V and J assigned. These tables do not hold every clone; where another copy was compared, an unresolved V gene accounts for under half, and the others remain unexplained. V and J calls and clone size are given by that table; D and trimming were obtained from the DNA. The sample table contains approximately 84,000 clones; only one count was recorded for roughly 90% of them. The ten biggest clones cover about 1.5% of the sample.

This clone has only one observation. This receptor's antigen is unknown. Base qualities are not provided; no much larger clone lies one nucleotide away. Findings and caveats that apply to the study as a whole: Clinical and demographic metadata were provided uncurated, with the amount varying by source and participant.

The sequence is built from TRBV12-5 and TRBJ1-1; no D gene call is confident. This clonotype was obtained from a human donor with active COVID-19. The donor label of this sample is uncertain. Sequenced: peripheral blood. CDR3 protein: CASGLYPASGEAFF. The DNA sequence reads TGTGCTAGTGGTTTGTACCCCGCCTCAGGTGAAGCTTTCTTT.